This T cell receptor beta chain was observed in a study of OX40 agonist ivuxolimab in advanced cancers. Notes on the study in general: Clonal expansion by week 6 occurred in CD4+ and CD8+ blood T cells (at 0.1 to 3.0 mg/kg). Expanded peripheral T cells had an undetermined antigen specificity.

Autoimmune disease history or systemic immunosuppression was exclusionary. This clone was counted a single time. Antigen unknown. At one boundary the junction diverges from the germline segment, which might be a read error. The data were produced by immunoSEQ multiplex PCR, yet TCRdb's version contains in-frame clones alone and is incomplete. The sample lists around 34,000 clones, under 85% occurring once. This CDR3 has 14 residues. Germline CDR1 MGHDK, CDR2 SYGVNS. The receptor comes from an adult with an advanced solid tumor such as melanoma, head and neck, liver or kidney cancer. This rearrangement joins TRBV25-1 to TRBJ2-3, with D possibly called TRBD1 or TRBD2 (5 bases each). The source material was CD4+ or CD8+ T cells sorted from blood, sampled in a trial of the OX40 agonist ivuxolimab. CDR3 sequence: CASSEEGSTDAQYF. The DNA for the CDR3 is TGTGCCAGCAGTGAAGAGGGGAGCACAGATGCGCAGTATTTT.